The sample holds a few counts of the clone carrying this TCR beta chain. What it recognizes is unknown. This CDR3 comprises 13 residues. The germline V gene has CDR1 SGHTA and CDR2 FQGNSA. With 1 base removed from V and 7 bases from J, the gap between germline ends came to 10 bases. These data belong to a study of cytomegalovirus exposure and HLA in healthy donors. 13 Jbeta primers and 60 Vbeta primers were used for the PCR. TCRdb keeps only in-frame clones here, not all; method: immunoSEQ multiplex PCR. The sample holds 80,000 to 90,000 clones, around 80% seen once. Study-level results: The authors considered a cluster of highly shared sequence variants likely to be a sequencing artifact. Around 160 TCR beta chains were listed as cytomegalovirus-associated. In an earlier analysis, most TCR beta V segments were productive about 87% or about 30% of the time. Certain indistinguishable V segments, among them TRBV6-2 and TRBV6-3, were excluded.

What was sequenced was PBMCs. The chain combines TRBV7-2 with TRBJ1-1; the D is unclear. The receptor was derived from a young man in good health and CMV-seronegative. CDR3: CASSLGADREAFF. The CDR3 DNA sequence: TGTGCCAGCAGCTTAGGGGCAGATCGTGAAGCTTTCTTT. Based on the CDR3 plus reference TRBV7-2 and TRBJ1-1, the full variable domain is GAGVSQSPSNKVTEKGKDVELRCDPISGHTALYWYRQSLGQGLEFLIYFQGNSAPDKSGLPSDRFSAERTGGSVSTLTIQRTQQEDSAVYLCASSLGADREAFFGQGTRLTVV.